A single TCR beta chain is shown here with its context. The source of the sample is a study of blood T cell repertoires in COVID-19. Study summary: Researchers got acute and convalescent COVID-19 samples from the United States, Italy and Spain. PBMCs, B-cell-depleted T cells, or T cells were the source of the cDNA or gDNA that made up the material.

Trimming removed 8 bases at V and 4 bases at J, with 12 bases between. The V gene's germline CDR1 is MNHEY and CDR2 SVGAGI. This CDR3 region has 13 residues. As processed by the authors: Reference gene primer amplification yielded estimated nucleated cell counts. TCRdb's table, derived via immunoSEQ multiplex PCR, lists solely in-frame clones and lacks some. D and trimming come from the DNA, and the V and J calls and clone size come from that table. The sample lists roughly 100,000 clones, about nine tenths seen once, with 5% to 5.5% in the top ten. Input material: peripheral blood. The rearrangement links TRBV6-5 to TRBJ1-5; no definite D call. The sequence was collected from a man aged 45 to 65 with acute or convalescent COVID-19. The CDR3 sequence is CASVTGGNQPQHF. The CDR3 DNA is TGTGCCAGCGTTACTGGAGGTAATCAGCCCCAGCATTTT.